Following are 5 T cell receptor beta chains from one sample sequenced in a study of shared clonotypes between healthy human individuals. Selected positively for CCR7 and CD45RO-negative, naive CD8 cells excluded terminally differentiated effector memory CD45RA+ cells. TCRdb's copy holds only in-frame clones and misses some; the assay was immunoSEQ multiplex PCR. The sample records just over 2,000,000 clones, about 94% being singletons. Sample: naive CD8+ T cells sorted from blood. These receptors all come from a man aged 18 to 29 in good health.

V is TRBV4-3 and J is TRBJ2-3; D is unclear. Trimming shortened V by 3 bases and J by 5 bases, and 9 bases separated the two germline ends. Germline loops: CDR1 LGHNA, CDR2 YSLEER. The CDR3 extends over 13 amino acids. The CDR3 is CASSHTDKDTQYF. The CDR3, as DNA: TGCGCCAGCAGCCACACGGATAAAGATACGCAGTATTTT.

The chain links TRBV7-8 to TRBJ2-5; the match to TRBD1 covers 9 bases. This CDR3 contains 15 residues. Per germline, CDR1 SGHVS and CDR2 FQNEAQ. J gave up 5 bases and V 5 bases, and 9 bases lay outside the gene matches. The CDR3 DNA is TGTGCCAGCAGCATCGGGACAGGGTTCGAGGAGACCCAGTACTTC. Amino acids: CASSIGTGFEETQYF.

This clone came up once. The V call is TRBV7-9, the J call TRBJ2-1, with unresolved D. V lost 1 base, J lost 8 bases, and 6 bases lay in between. The CDR3 runs to 12 residues. Germline CDR1 SEHNR, CDR2 FQNEAQ (reference sequence). In DNA form, the CDR3 reads TGTGCCAGCAGCTTAGGGATATATGAGCAGTTCTTC. Translation: CASSLGIYEQFF.

Only one count was recorded for this clone. The chain combines TRBV30 with TRBJ2-7; a weak D match, TRBD1 (7 bases). Germline loops: CDR1 GTSNPN, CDR2 SVGIG (reference sequence). The CDR3 runs 11 residues. Trimming removed 5 bases at V and 7 bases at J, with 12 bases between. The CDR3 loop reads CAWGEDREQYF. The CDR3 DNA reads TGTGCCTGGGGGGAGGACAGGGAGCAGTACTTC.

The chain recombines TRBV5-8 with TRBJ1-6; D perhaps matches TRBD1 (5 bases). The CDR3 is 15 residues long. Germline CDR1 reads SGHTS; CDR2 reads YDEGEE. The V gene lost 0 bases and the J gene lost 7 bases, with 11 bases spanning the gap. The CDR3 loop reads CASSLEGLHNSPLHF. CDR3 DNA sequence: TGTGCCAGCAGCTTGGAGGGGTTGCACAATTCACCCCTCCACTTT.